This T cell receptor (beta chain) is drawn from a study of spatial heterogeneity in lung cancer. Overall study: The mean occurrence of each unique TCR and UMI combination in raw reads exceeded eight. Findings and caveats of the study: Ubiquitous, expanded tumor-derived TCRs were more frequently observed in blood at resection than at follow-up.

Sample time point: sample taken at primary tumor resection. Unsorted tumor, nontumor lung tissue or cryopreserved PBMC supplied the whole RNA. The donors comprised some 72 untreated early-stage non-small cell lung cancer patients. Individual TCR cDNA molecules each bore their own unique molecular identifier. TCRdb reprocessed the 5' RACE reads via MiXCR and lists one record per CDR3 protein. Counted here are thousands of distinct CDR3 sequences, roughly 6.4% occurring once; the ten biggest clones make up 60% to 85%. Many counts were recorded for this clonotype. Its target is not known. This beta chain was picked up by a library intended for alpha chains and is off target, so its count carries little meaning. Deletions cut 3 bases from V and 0 bases from J, with 15 bases between. Germline V gives CDR1 DFQATT, CDR2 SNEGSKA (reference sequence). The CDR3 contains 15 residues.

The sequence was obtained from a male donor with early-stage non-small cell lung cancer. Sequenced here: PBMCs, sampled at surgery. The rearrangement uses TRBV20-1 and TRBJ2-7; D perhaps matches TRBD2 (6 bases). CDR3 coding DNA: TGCAGTGCTAGCGGTCTAGCGTCGAGCTCCTACGAGCAGTACTTC. Translated, it gives CSASGLASSSYEQYF.